Shown below are 25 T cell receptor beta chains from a single sample sequenced in a study of cytomegalovirus exposure and HLA in healthy donors. Primers for the PCR totalled 60 Vbeta and 13 Jbeta. Using immunoSEQ multiplex PCR, the repertoire was profiled, and TCRdb retains in-frame clones only, with some absent. The table has 75,000 to 100,000 clones, around 77% seen once; the top ten hold more than 3%. The sequenced material came from PBMCs. Receptor source: a middle-aged man in good health and CMV-seronegative.

The V call is TRBV5-4, the J call TRBJ2-1; a possible D gene is TRBD1 (5 bases). Germline lookup yields CDR1 SGHNT and CDR2 YYREEE (reference sequence). V lost 6 bases and J lost 0, with 13 bases in between. This CDR3 is 15 amino acids long. CDR3 DNA sequence: TGTGCCAGCAAAGTTGACAGTGCCTCCTACAATGAGCAGTTCTTC. Protein product: CASKVDSASYNEQFF.

This rearrangement joins TRBV30 to TRBJ1-1, with unresolved D. CDR3 length: 13 residues. CDR1 GTSNPN and CDR2 SVGIG come from the germline V gene (reference sequence). Trimming took off 0 bases at V and 6 bases at J, with 11 bases between the two ends. The CDR3, as DNA: TGTGCCTGGAGTGTAATCTGGAGGGCTGAAGCTTTCTTT. Amino acid sequence: CAWSVIWRAEAFF.

The chain employs TRBV19 and TRBJ1-1, with D perhaps TRBD1 (5 bases). V was trimmed by 6 bases and J by 0 bases, leaving 11 bases between them. Germline-derived CDR1 and CDR2 are LNHDA and SQIVND (reference sequence). This CDR3 contains 14 residues. The CDR3 DNA reads as TGTGCCAGTAGCGGGGGTCGGATGAACACTGAAGCTTTCTTT. Protein product: CASSGGRMNTEAFF.

V usage is TRBV11-2 and J usage is TRBJ2-1, with a weak D call TRBD1 (6 bases). The CDR3 contains 14 residues. Looked up from germline, CDR1 is SGHAT and CDR2 is FQNNGV. The germline V and J ends were trimmed by 2 bases and 5 bases, with 10 bases remaining between them. For the CDR3, the DNA is TGTGCCAGCAGCTTACGACAGGTTAACAATGAGCAGTTCTTC. Translation gives CASSLRQVNNEQFF.

The V call is TRBV10-3, the J call TRBJ2-3; 8 nucleotides agree with TRBD1. The CDR3 runs 13 residues. After removal of 3 bases from V and 5 bases from J, the junction contained 1 base not matched to a gene. Germline V gene lookup returns CDR1 ENHRY and CDR2 SYGVKD. The CDR3 region has the DNA TGTGCCATCAGTGACAGGGGGCAAGATACGCAGTATTTT. This sequence encodes CAISDRGQDTQYF.

The V gene is TRBV6-5, the J gene TRBJ1-4, with D unresolved. Germline V gene lookup returns CDR1 MNHEY and CDR2 SVGAGI. V dropped 3 bases and J dropped 4 bases, with 6 bases sitting between them. The CDR3 is 13 amino acids. Written as DNA, the CDR3 is TGTGCCAGCAGTTATTCCAGTAATGAAAAACTGTTTTTT. Translating gives CASSYSSNEKLFF.

In its sample, this clone was seen a few times. Here the CDR3 reads CASTRERGQFF. The CDR3 nucleotides are TGTGCCAGCACAAGGGAAAGGGGTCAGTTCTTC. This chain links TRBV2 with TRBJ2-1; tentative D call: TRBD1 (5 bases). CDR1 SNHLY and CDR2 FYNNEI come from the germline V gene. V was cut by 7 bases and J by 13 bases, with 14 bases left in between. CDR3 length equals 11 residues.

V usage is TRBV6-1 and J usage is TRBJ1-6, with 7 bases matching TRBD1. The germline V gene encodes CDR1 MNHNS and CDR2 SASEGT. The length of the CDR3 is 14 residues. J gave up 7 bases and V 7 bases, and 7 bases lay outside the gene matches. The CDR3 nucleotides are TGTGCCAGCACCCTCTCGGGACAGAATTCACCCCTCCACTTT. It encodes CASTLSGQNSPLHF.

The chain joins TRBV27 to TRBJ2-7; weak D call: TRBD1 (6 bases). The germline V gene encodes CDR1 MNHEY and CDR2 SMNVEV (reference sequence). Trimming took 3 bases from V and 1 from J, leaving 10 bases between them. The CDR3 consists of 14 residues. The CDR3 here is CASSFRQVSYEQYF. Written as DNA, the CDR3 is TGTGCCAGCAGTTTCCGACAGGTTTCCTACGAGCAGTACTTC.

The rearrangement links TRBV5-1 to TRBJ2-7, with D hard to call. Trimming stripped 4 bases from V and 7 bases from J, with 15 bases between. The germline V gene has CDR1 SGHRS and CDR2 YFSETQ. This CDR3 contains 13 residues. The CDR3 sequence is CASSHSLGGEQYF. The CDR3 DNA reads TGCGCCAGCAGCCATTCTTTAGGCGGTGAGCAGTACTTC.

The rearrangement links TRBV9 to TRBJ2-1; 9 nucleotides line up with TRBD2. CDR1 SGDLS and CDR2 YYNGEE come from the germline V gene. Losses at the gene ends were 0 bases for V and 8 bases for J; bases not matched to a gene: 6. The CDR3 contains 15 residues. Written as DNA, the CDR3 is TGTGCCAGCAGCGTAGGAGCGCGGGAGGGGCATGAGCAGTTCTTC. Translated: CASSVGAREGHEQFF.

This clone is a singleton in its sample. The chain has TRBV2 and TRBJ2-7, with 9 positions matching TRBD2. Per the germline V gene, CDR1 is SNHLY and CDR2 is FYNNEI. The CDR3 covers 17 residues. J gave up 7 bases and V 7 bases, and 20 bases lay outside the gene matches. The CDR3 reads CASIGTSSRVATQEQYF. The CDR3 coding sequence is TGTGCCAGCATAGGGACTAGCTCCCGCGTGGCCACTCAAGAGCAGTACTTC.

This chain joins TRBV7-2 and TRBJ2-2; 8 bases are a match to TRBD2. J was trimmed by 4 bases and V by 4 bases; bases with no gene match: 5. The CDR3 has 15 amino acids. The germline gives CDR1 SGHTA, CDR2 FQGNSA. The chain's CDR3 is CASSSGGVSTGELFF. CDR3 sequence (DNA): TGTGCCAGCAGCTCCGGGGGGGTGAGCACCGGGGAGCTGTTTTTT.

The chain combines TRBV6-5 with TRBJ2-1, with a weak D call TRBD2 (5 bases). V lost 0 bases, J lost 8 bases, and 14 bases lay in between. From germline, CDR1 is MNHEY and CDR2 SVGAGI. This CDR3 comprises 15 residues. CDR3: CASSYSVASSDEQFF. CDR3 coding DNA: TGTGCCAGCAGTTACTCGGTCGCTAGCAGCGATGAGCAGTTCTTC.

This clone was recorded only once. This chain joins TRBV30 and TRBJ1-1, with D perhaps TRBD1 (6 bases). The CDR3 covers 12 residues. The V gene lost 5 bases and the J gene lost 4 bases, with 11 bases spanning the gap. CDR1 is GTSNPN, CDR2 SVGIG, per germline (reference sequence). The CDR3 DNA is TGTGCCTGGGAAACAGGGCGCACTGAAGCTTTCTTT. This codes for CAWETGRTEAFF.

V and J are TRBV10-3 and TRBJ1-5; 8 positions match TRBD1. The germline V gene encodes CDR1 ENHRY and CDR2 SYGVKD. This CDR3 contains 17 residues. With 2 bases clipped from V and 4 bases from J, the junction kept 10 bases outside the gene matches. The CDR3 is CAISETERTGLNQPQHF. CDR3 nucleotide sequence: TGTGCCATCAGTGAGACCGAGCGGACAGGGCTAAATCAGCCCCAGCATTTT.

V gene TRBV5-1 combines with J gene TRBJ2-7; 13 bases match TRBD2. This CDR3 is built from 15 residues. The V gene end was trimmed by 0 bases and the J gene end by 3 bases; junction bases not matched to a gene: 0. The germline CDR1 and CDR2 sequences are SGHRS and YFSETQ. The CDR3 protein is CASSLGTSGGYEQYF. The CDR3 nucleotides read TGCGCCAGCAGCTTGGGGACTAGCGGGGGCTACGAGCAGTACTTC. The full variable domain, with the rest looked up from reference TRBV5-1 and TRBJ2-7, is KAGVTQTPRYLIKTRGQQVTLSCSPISGHRSVSWYQQTPGQGLQFLFEYFSETQRNKGNFPGRFSGRQFSNSRSEMNVSTLELGDSALYLCASSLGTSGGYEQYFGPGTRLTVT.

The rearrangement links TRBV13 to TRBJ2-5; tentatively, D is TRBD2 (7 bases). The J call may be wrong; the DNA end is better matched by TRBJ2-7. The germline CDR1 and CDR2 sequences are PRHDT and FYEKMQ (reference sequence). CDR3 length: 16 amino acids. The CDR3 nucleotides read TGTGCCAGCAGCTTAATGACCCGGGGGGCTTTCTACGAGCAGTACTTC. Residues: CASSLMTRGAFYEQYF.

This sequence joins TRBV28 and TRBJ1-2; unclear D gene. The germline CDR1 and CDR2 sequences are MDHEN and SYDVKM. Between the trimmed V and J ends, which lost 1 base and 8 bases, there was a span of 14 bases. The CDR3 consists of 14 residues. The CDR3 bases are TGTGCCAGCAGTTTATTCAAACTAAGTAGGGGCTACACCTTC. Protein sequence: CASSLFKLSRGYTF.

V usage is TRBV4-2 and J usage is TRBJ1-1, with D unclear. The V end was cut by 1 base, the J end by 5 bases, with 17 bases between. The CDR3 extends over 16 amino acids. CDR1 and CDR2 (germline): LGHNA, YNFKEQ. CDR3 in amino acids: CASSQGRGGRGTEAFF. CDR3 nucleotide sequence: TGTGCCAGCAGCCAAGGACGGGGAGGGAGAGGAACTGAAGCTTTCTTT.

V gene TRBV5-4 combines with J gene TRBJ1-1; TRBD1 matches 7 bases. This CDR3 is built from 14 residues. The germline V gene encodes CDR1 SGHNT and CDR2 YYREEE (reference sequence). V gave up 4 bases and J gave up 1 base; unmatched junction bases: 4. CDR3 region: CASSIPGGNTEAFF. CDR3 bases: TGTGCCAGCAGCATCCCAGGGGGGAACACTGAAGCTTTCTTT.

The V call is TRBV7-3, the J call TRBJ1-5; D unresolved. Germline V CDR1 and CDR2: SGHTA, FQGTGA. V was pared by 2 bases and J by 2 bases, with 4 bases between. The CDR3 contains 13 residues. DNA of the CDR3: TGTGCCAGCAGCTTAGGCCGCAATCAGCCCCAGCATTTT. Protein sequence: CASSLGRNQPQHF. The full variable domain, in which reference TRBV7-3 and TRBJ1-5 provide the parts outside the CDR3, is GAGVSQTPSNKVTEKGKYVELRCDPISGHTALYWYRQSLGQGPEFLIYFQGTGAADDSGLPNDRFFAVRPEGSVSTLKIQRTERGDSAVYLCASSLGRNQPQHFGDGTRLSIL.

The chain is built from TRBV29-1 and TRBJ1-1, with 9 bases identical to TRBD1. Trimming cost V 3 bases and J 1 base; bases outside gene matches: 3. The CDR3 extends over 14 amino acids. The germline CDR1 and CDR2 sequences are SQVTM and ANQGSEA. The CDR3 loop reads CSVEPGQGNTEAFF. DNA for the CDR3: TGCAGCGTTGAGCCGGGACAGGGGAACACTGAAGCTTTCTTT.

The chain joins TRBV5-1 to TRBJ1-3; D is perhaps TRBD1 (6 bases). The V gene's germline CDR1 is SGHRS and CDR2 YFSETQ. This CDR3 is built from 14 residues. V lost 5 bases to trimming and J lost 0 bases, with 9 bases between them. This chain's CDR3 is CASSQGRSGNTIYF. The CDR3 region has the DNA TGCGCCAGCAGTCAGGGGCGCTCTGGAAACACCATATATTTT.

The chain has TRBV2 and TRBJ2-3, with D possibly matching TRBD2 (5 bases). The germline CDR1 and CDR2 sequences are SNHLY and FYNNEI. V shed 3 bases and J shed 0 bases, with 10 bases lying between them. The CDR3 covers 15 residues. The CDR3 loop reads CASSDSGLSTDTQYF. As DNA, the CDR3 is TGTGCCAGCAGTGACAGCGGACTTAGCACAGATACGCAGTATTTT.